This passage covers 9 T cell receptor beta chains from one sample sequenced in a study of cytomegalovirus exposure and HLA in healthy donors. TCRdb keeps only in-frame clones here, not all; method: immunoSEQ multiplex PCR. The data contain under 100,000 clones, roughly 96% of them singletons. Sequenced material: PBMCs. The origin of the receptors is a man between 18 and 35 years old in good health and CMV-seronegative.

CDR3 region: CASSLNRGLVQPQHF. For the CDR3, the DNA is TGTGCCAGCAGTCTGAACAGGGGGCTAGTTCAGCCCCAGCATTTT. The chain couples TRBV27 to TRBJ1-5, with 9 positions matching TRBD1. Germline V gives CDR1 MNHEY, CDR2 SMNVEV (reference sequence). The CDR3 extends over 15 amino acids. The J segment lost 6 bases and the V segment lost 5 bases, leaving 8 bases of the junction unmatched.

The chain couples TRBV19 to TRBJ1-1; D possibly corresponds to TRBD1 (5 bases). Germline V CDR1 and CDR2: LNHDA, SQIVND (reference sequence). The CDR3 is 13 amino acids. V shed 6 bases and J shed 1 base, with 9 bases lying between them. This CDR3 reads CASRPQGNTEAFF. The CDR3 DNA sequence: TGTGCCAGTAGACCGCAGGGGAACACTGAAGCTTTCTTT. Full variable domain (remainder filled in from reference TRBV19 and TRBJ1-1): DGGITQSPKYLFRKEGQNVTLSCEQNLNHDAMYWYRQDPGQGLRLIYYSQIVNDFQKGDIAEGYSVSREKKESFPLTVTSAQKNPTAFYLCASRPQGNTEAFFGQGTRLTVV.

The rearrangement links TRBV6-1 to TRBJ2-5; D is unresolved. This CDR3 region has 14 residues. Trimming removed 0 bases at V and 5 bases at J, with 10 bases between. Germline CDR1 and CDR2: MNHNS and SASEGT. CDR3 in DNA: TGTGCCAGCAGTGAAGCGGTCTCGGGTGAGACCCAGTACTTC. Its protein is CASSEAVSGETQYF.

The genes are TRBV28 and TRBJ2-2; 10 positions agree with TRBD1. The CDR3 is made up of 15 amino acids. Germline V gene sequence: CDR1 MDHEN, CDR2 SYDVKM. After removal of 5 bases from V and 6 bases from J, the junction contained 6 bases not matched to a gene. CDR3 nucleotides: TGTGCCAGCAGTACTGGGACAGGGGAGGCCGGGGAGCTGTTTTTT. The encoded protein is CASSTGTGEAGELFF.

The chain couples TRBV18 to TRBJ2-7; 9 bases agree with TRBD2. V lost 2 bases and J lost 5; bases outside the gene matches: 10. This CDR3 contains 16 residues. Germline CDR1 reads KGHSH; CDR2 reads LQKENI. DNA for the CDR3: TGTGCCAGCTCACCAGGACTAGCGCATCAACGGGACGAGCAGTACGTC. It codes for CASSPGLAHQRDEQYV.

This chain connects TRBV7-6 to TRBJ2-2; a weak D match, TRBD2 (7 bases). The CDR3 runs to 18 residues. The V gene lost 4 bases and the J gene lost 0 bases, with 18 bases spanning the gap. The germline gives CDR1 SGHVS, CDR2 FNYEAQ. CDR3 loop: CASSSLMGGASNTGELFF. The CDR3 nucleotides read TGTGCCAGCAGCTCTTTAATGGGGGGGGCGTCGAACACCGGGGAGCTGTTTTTT.

The CDR3 is CASSVQGRGTEAFF. CDR3 DNA sequence: TGTGCCAGCAGTGTACAGGGACGAGGCACTGAAGCTTTCTTT. This chain links TRBV28 with TRBJ1-1, with D possibly being TRBD1 (6 bases). Trimming removed 5 bases from V and 4 bases from J, with 14 bases in between. Germline CDR1 and CDR2: MDHEN and SYDVKM. The CDR3 has 14 amino acids.

This chain connects TRBV12-5 to TRBJ2-1; 8 bases are shared with TRBD1. The CDR3 is 16 amino acids. V dropped 6 bases and J dropped 3; count of bases not matched to a gene: 10. Germline assignment: CDR1 LGHNT and CDR2 FRNRAP. The CDR3 bases are TGTGCTAGTGGGCGTGTGTGGACAGGGAACTACAATGAGCAGTTCTTC. Its translation: CASGRVWTGNYNEQFF.

The V and J genes are TRBV10-3 and TRBJ2-1, with 8 bases matching TRBD2. Germline CDR1 reads ENHRY; CDR2 reads SYGVKD. The CDR3 spans 14 residues. J lost 4 bases, V lost 10 bases, and 9 bases had no gene match. CDR3 coding DNA: TGTGCCACGGACCGGGGGGGGAATTACAATGAGCAGTTCTTC. This sequence encodes CATDRGGNYNEQFF.